A single T cell receptor (beta chain) is shown here with its context. The target antigen is unknown. These data come from a study of a mutant IDH1 vaccine in newly diagnosed glioma. Time point described: week 35, safety follow-up. Each vaccine dose was 300 ug of mutant IDH1 20-mer peptide, with topical imiquimod. Clones were sequenced by immunoSEQ multiplex PCR, and TCRdb holds only the in-frame ones, with some missing. The sample includes some 66,000 clones, under 90% seen only once; the top ten take around 4%. The CDR3 has 15 amino acids. Germline V gene data show CDR1 as SGHTS and CDR2 as YDEGEE. V lost 0 bases and J lost 0; bases outside the gene matches: 0.

The starting material was PBMCs, obtained from a glioma patient whose treatment included an IDH1 peptide vaccine. This chain joins TRBV5-8 and TRBJ2-3, with TRBD1 matching over 8 bases. This receptor was identified in a man between 25 and 39 years old with glioma. CDR3 nucleotide sequence: TGTGCCAGCAGCTTGGGACAGGGGAGCACAGATACGCAGTATTTT. As protein: CASSLGQGSTDTQYF.